This TCR beta chain was retrieved from a study of blood T cell repertoires in COVID-19. The germline V gene has CDR1 SGHVS and CDR2 FQNEAQ. The CDR3 is 17 residues long. V lost 0 bases and J lost 8; bases outside the gene matches: 10. Assay used: immunoSEQ multiplex PCR; TCRdb lists only in-frame clones, some missing. The sample holds around 27,000 clones; approximately 92% are singletons and the top ten take roughly a tenth. The gene calls are TRBV7-8 and TRBJ1-4; the match to TRBD1 covers 9 bases. The clonotype originates from a man aged 55-75 years with acute or convalescent COVID-19. Sequencing input: peripheral blood. The CDR3 DNA reads TGTGCCAGCAGCTTAGCGGGTGGGACAGGGTCGGCGGAAAAACTGTTTTTT. This gives the protein CASSLAGGTGSAEKLFF.